The clone carrying this T cell receptor beta chain showed up many times. Its antigen remains unknown. These data originate in a study of T-cell reconstitution after alpha-beta-depleted transplantation in children. Study-wide points: Among T cells one year after transplant, newly produced cells accounted for most counts and diversity. The study traced high day-60 TCRbeta diversity in some patients to surviving recipient T cells and thymic progenitors.

Germline values: CDR1 SGHTS, CDR2 YDEGEE. J lost 4 bases, V lost 2 bases, and 5 bases had no gene match. The length of the CDR3 is 15 residues. Unique molecular identifiers were built into the TCRbeta library. TCRdb re-derived calls from the PCR reads in MiXCR, one entry per CDR3 protein. The repertoire consists of roughly 250,000 distinct CDR3 sequences, with under 9.5% occurring once and the leading ten covering just under 6.5%. The receptor was isolated from a male patient between 5 and 17 years old who had a stem cell transplant for acute lymphoblastic leukemia, so the T cells may come from the graft donor. This rearrangement joins TRBV5-8 to TRBJ2-3, with 9 positions matching TRBD1. Specimen: PBMCs, mostly from graft donor cells, collected 180 days after TCRalphabeta/CD19-depleted stem cell transplant. Here the CDR3 reads CASSFRQGGADTQYF. The CDR3 coding sequence is TGTGCCAGCAGCTTCCGACAGGGGGGCGCAGATACGCAGTATTTT. Supplemented by reference TRBV5-8 and TRBJ2-3, the full variable domain reads EAGVTQSPTHLIKTRGQQATLRCSPISGHTSVYWYQQALGLGLQFLLWYDEGEERNRGNFPPRFSGRQFPNYSSELNVNALELEDSALYLCASSFRQGGADTQYFGPGTRLTVL.